This TCR beta chain was captured by sequencing in a study of PD-1 blockade in classical Hodgkin lymphoma. The V gene lost 1 base and the J gene lost 1 base, with 8 bases spanning the gap. The CDR3 runs to 15 residues. The V gene's germline CDR1 is SNHLY and CDR2 FYNNEI. Method: immunoSEQ multiplex PCR; TCRdb's copy keeps in-frame clones and lacks some. Here the sample spans more than 85,000 clones, roughly 89% being singletons. Time point indicated: cycle 4 day 1 (C4D1), after more than five weeks of nivolumab. Brentuximab vedotin exposure varied among the patients, all of whom had relapsed after autologous stem cell transplantation.

The sequencing here drew on peripheral blood mononuclear cells (PBMCs), taken before the fourth cycle of nivolumab. The J gene is TRBJ1-5, the V gene TRBV2; possibly TRBD1 for D (6 bases). The clonotype originates from a human donor with classical Hodgkin lymphoma. The CDR3 DNA follows: TGTGCCAGCAGTGAAGTCACAGGGAGCAATCAGCCCCAGCATTTT. Translation gives CASSEVTGSNQPQHF.